The clone carrying this T cell receptor (beta chain) turned up a few times. Its antigen is not identified. This sample was included in a study of cytomegalovirus exposure and HLA in healthy donors. Study observations and caveats: A classifier reportedly called cytomegalovirus status with high sensitivity and specificity. According to a later analysis, most TCR beta chains associated with CMV appeared HLA-restricted.

While unrecorded immune exposures were likely, the donors were nominally healthy when sampled. Germline-derived CDR1 and CDR2 are SGHTA and FQGTGA. Trimming stripped 5 bases from V and 4 bases from J, with 23 bases between. The CDR3 covers 17 residues. PCR involved 60 Vbeta and 13 Jbeta primers. Clones were read by immunoSEQ multiplex PCR, and TCRdb kept only the in-frame ones, dropping some. The table records over 95,000 clones, more than 65% of them present only once. The specimen sequenced was PBMCs. The chain joins TRBV7-3 to TRBJ2-5; D possibly corresponds to TRBD1 (7 bases). The source of this sequence is a man in his forties or fifties in good health and CMV-seropositive. The CDR3: CASSDRAQGGSTETQYF. For the CDR3, the DNA is TGTGCCAGCAGCGACCGCGCTCAGGGGGGCAGTACAGAGACCCAGTACTTC.